The source of this TCR beta chain is a study of cytomegalovirus exposure and HLA in healthy donors. CDR3 size: 13 residues. CDR1 is SGHRS, CDR2 YFSETQ, per germline. V was pared by 0 bases and J by 6 bases, with 8 bases between. Use of 60 Vbeta and 13 Jbeta primers characterized the PCR. The method was immunoSEQ multiplex PCR; TCRdb's version includes in-frame clones alone and lacks a portion of them. The table records roughly 92,000 clones, around 86% of them present only once. The V call is TRBV5-1, the J call TRBJ2-3; D not certain. The TCR comes from a woman in her 70s in good health and CMV-seropositive. The sequenced material came from PBMCs. The CDR3 sequence: CASSLAHSDTQYF. The CDR3, as DNA: TGCGCCAGCAGCTTGGCCCACTCGGATACGCAGTATTTT.